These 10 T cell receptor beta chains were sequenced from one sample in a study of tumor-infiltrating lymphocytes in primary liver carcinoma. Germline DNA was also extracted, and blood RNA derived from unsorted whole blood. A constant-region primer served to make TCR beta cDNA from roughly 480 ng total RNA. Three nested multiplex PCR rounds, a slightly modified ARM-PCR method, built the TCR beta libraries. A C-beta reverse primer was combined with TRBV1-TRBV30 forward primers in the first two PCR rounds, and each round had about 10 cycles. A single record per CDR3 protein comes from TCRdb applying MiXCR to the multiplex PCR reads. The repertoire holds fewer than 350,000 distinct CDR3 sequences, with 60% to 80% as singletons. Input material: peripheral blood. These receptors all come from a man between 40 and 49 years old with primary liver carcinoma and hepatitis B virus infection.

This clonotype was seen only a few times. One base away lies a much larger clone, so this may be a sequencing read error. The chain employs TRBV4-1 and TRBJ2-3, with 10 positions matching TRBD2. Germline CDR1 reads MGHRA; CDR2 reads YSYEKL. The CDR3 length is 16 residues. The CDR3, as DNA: TGCGCCAGGAGCCAAGAAGCGGGAGGGCCGGGAGATACGCAGTATTTT. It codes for CARSQEAGGPGDTQYF.

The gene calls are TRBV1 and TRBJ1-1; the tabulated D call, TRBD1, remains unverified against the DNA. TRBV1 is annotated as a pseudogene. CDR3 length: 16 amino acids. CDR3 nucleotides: TGCACCAGCAGCCAACGGCAACAGGGTGTTGGCACTGAAGCTTTCTTT. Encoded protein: CTSSQRQQGVGTEAFF.

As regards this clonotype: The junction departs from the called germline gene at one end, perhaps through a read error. This CDR3 is CGVVGEQFF. The CDR3 DNA sequence: TGCGGCGTCGTGGGTGAGCAGTTCTTC. This chain uses TRBV29-1 with TRBJ2-1; D unclear. Germline V gives CDR1 SQVTM, CDR2 ANQGSEA. The CDR3 loop spans 9 amino acids.

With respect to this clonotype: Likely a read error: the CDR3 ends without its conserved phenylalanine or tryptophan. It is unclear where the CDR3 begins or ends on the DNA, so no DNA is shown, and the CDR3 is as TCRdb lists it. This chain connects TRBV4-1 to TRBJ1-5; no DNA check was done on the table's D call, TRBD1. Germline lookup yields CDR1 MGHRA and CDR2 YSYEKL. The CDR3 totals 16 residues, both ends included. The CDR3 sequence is CASSLTDRASNQPQRL.

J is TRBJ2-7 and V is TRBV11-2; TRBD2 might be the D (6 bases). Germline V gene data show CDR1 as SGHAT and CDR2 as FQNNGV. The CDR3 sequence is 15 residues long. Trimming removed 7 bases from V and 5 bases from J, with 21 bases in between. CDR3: CASILLVGGPNEQYF. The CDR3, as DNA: TGTGCCAGCATCCTACTAGTGGGAGGTCCCAACGAGCAGTACTTC.

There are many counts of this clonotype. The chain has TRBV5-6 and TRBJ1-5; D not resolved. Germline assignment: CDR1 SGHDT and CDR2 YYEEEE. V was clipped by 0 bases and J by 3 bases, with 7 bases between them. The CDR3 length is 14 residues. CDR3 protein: CASSLGFDNQPQHF. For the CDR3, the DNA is TGTGCCAGCAGCTTGGGGTTCGACAATCAGCCCCAGCATTTT.

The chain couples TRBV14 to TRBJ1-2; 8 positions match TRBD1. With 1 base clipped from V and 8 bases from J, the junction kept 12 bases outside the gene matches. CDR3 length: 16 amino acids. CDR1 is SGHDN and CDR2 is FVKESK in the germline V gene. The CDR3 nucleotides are TGTGCCAGCAGCCAAGCGGCCACAGGGGGAGCCGACGGCTACACCTTC. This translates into CASSQAATGGADGYTF. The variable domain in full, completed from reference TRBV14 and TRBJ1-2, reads EAGVTQFPSHSVIEKGQTVTLRCDPISGHDNLYWYRRVMGKEIKFLLHFVKESKQDESGMPNNRFLAERTGGTYSTLKVQPAELEDSGVYFCASSQAATGGADGYTFGSGTRLTVV.

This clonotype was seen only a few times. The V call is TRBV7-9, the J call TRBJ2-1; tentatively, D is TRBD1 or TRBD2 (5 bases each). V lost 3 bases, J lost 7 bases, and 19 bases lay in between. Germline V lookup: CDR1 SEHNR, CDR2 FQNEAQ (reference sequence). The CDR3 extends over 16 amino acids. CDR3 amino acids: CASSFSGGAGGNEQFF. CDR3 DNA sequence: TGTGCCAGCAGCTTTTCCGGCGGAGCTGGGGGAAATGAGCAGTTCTTC. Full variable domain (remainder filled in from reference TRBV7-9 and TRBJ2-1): DTGVSQNPRHKITKRGQNVTFRCDPISEHNRLYWYRQTLGQGPEFLTYFQNEAQLEKSRLLSDRFSAERPKGSFSTLEIQRTEQGDSAMYLCASSFSGGAGGNEQFFGPGTRLTVL.

CDR3: CASSLNGRAGIDTQYF. The CDR3 coding sequence is TGCGCCAGCAGCTTGAACGGCCGTGCTGGCATAGATACGCAGTATTTT. V and J are TRBV5-1 and TRBJ2-3; the D is unclear. V was clipped by 1 base and J by 5 bases, with 17 bases between them. Per germline, CDR1 SGHRS and CDR2 YFSETQ. The CDR3 contains 16 residues.

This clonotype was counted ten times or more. The CDR3 DNA sequence: TGTGCCAGCGCCTCAGGGTCAAATAATGAAAAACTGTTTTTT. Residues: CASASGSNNEKLFF. This sequence joins TRBV12-3 or TRBV12-4 and TRBJ1-4, with a tentative D call TRBD1 (5 bases). V lost 8 bases, J lost 4 bases, and 14 bases lay in between. This CDR3 is 14 amino acids long.